Described below is a single T cell receptor (beta chain) sequence and its context. The sample comes from a study of T cell repertoires in cytomegalovirus infection. The CDR3 is 17 residues long. V gave up 4 bases and J gave up 5 bases, with 22 bases separating them. Germline CDR1 is SEHNR and CDR2 is FQNEAQ (reference sequence). TCRdb used MiXCR to reprocess the reads, holding one entry per CDR3 protein. The data contain 490,000 or so distinct CDR3 sequences, approximately 10% of them seen just once; the ten biggest clones take up more than 8.5%. This receptor was obtained from a human donor in good health (CMV status not recorded). Some clones in this sample may be carry-over from other donors' samples. Sample: PBMCs. The rearrangement uses TRBV7-9 and TRBJ2-3, with D tentatively TRBD2 (7 bases). In DNA form, the CDR3 reads TGTGCCAGCAGCTCGCCCCCCCGCGGGGGCCCCCTAGATACGCAGTATTTT. Protein: CASSSPPRGGPLDTQYF. The variable domain in full, with the rest retrieved from reference TRBV7-9 and TRBJ2-3, is DTGVSQNPRHKITKRGQNVTFRCDPISEHNRLYWYRQTLGQGPEFLTYFQNEAQLEKSRLLSDRFSAERPKGSFSTLEIQRTEQGDSAMYLCASSSPPRGGPLDTQYFGPGTRLTVL.